The sequence of this TCR beta chain was determined in a study of T cells in Graves' hyperthyroidism and ophthalmopathy. Overall study findings and caveats: Blood also showed most of the thyroid clonotypes that were expanded above 0.001.

The table lists this clonotype with many counts. Antigen: not known. The junction and the germline gene differ at one end; a read error may be behind it. RNA transcripts served as the template for amplifying TCR beta CDR3 regions. A set of HTBI primers served as the primers for a first-round RT-PCR of the TCR CDR3. MiXCR was run by TCRdb on the multiplex PCR reads, yielding one entry per CDR3 protein. The sample carries around 450,000 distinct CDR3 sequences, around 13% recorded once. The CDR3 totals 12 residues. CDR1 is SEHNR and CDR2 is FQNEAQ in the germline V gene (reference sequence). Patients aged 18 to 65 had newly diagnosed hyperthyroidism that had lasted under 2 months. Not enrolled were patients with uncontrolled infection, other autoimmune disease, pregnancy or lactation.

This TCR was recovered from a woman aged 18 to 35 with Graves' hyperthyroidism. This sequence joins TRBV7-9 and TRBJ2-7; TRBD1 might be the D (6 bases). Sequencing used blood. CDR3: CASNLGGSEQYF. DNA of the CDR3: TGTGCCAGCAACTTAGGGGGATCCGAGCAGTACTTC.